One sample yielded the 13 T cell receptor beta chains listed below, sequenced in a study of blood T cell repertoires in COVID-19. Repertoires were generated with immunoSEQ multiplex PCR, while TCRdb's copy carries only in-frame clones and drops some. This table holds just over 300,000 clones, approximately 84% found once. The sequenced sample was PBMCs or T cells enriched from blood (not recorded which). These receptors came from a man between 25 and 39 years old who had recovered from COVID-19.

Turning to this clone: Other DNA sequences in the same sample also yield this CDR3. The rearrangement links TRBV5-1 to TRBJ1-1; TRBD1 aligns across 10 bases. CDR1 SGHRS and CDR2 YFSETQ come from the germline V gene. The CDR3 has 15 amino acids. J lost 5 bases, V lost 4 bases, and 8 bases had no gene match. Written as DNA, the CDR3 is TGCGCCAGCAGCCCTGGGACAGGGGCTAGGACTGAAGCTTTCTTT. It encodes CASSPGTGARTEAFF.

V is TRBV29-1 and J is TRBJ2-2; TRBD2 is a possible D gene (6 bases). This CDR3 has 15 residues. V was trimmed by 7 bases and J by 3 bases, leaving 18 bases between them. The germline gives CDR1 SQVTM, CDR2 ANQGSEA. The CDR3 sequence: CSALVRGIDTGELFF. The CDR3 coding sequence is TGCAGCGCCTTAGTTCGGGGGATTGACACCGGGGAGCTGTTTTTT.

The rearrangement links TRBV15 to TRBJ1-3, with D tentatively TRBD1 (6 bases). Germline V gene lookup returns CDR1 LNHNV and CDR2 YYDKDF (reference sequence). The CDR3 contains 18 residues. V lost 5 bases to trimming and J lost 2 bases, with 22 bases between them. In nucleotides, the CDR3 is TGTGCCACCAGCCTTTTACGGAGACAGGACTTGGCTGGAAACACCATATATTTT. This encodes CATSLLRRQDLAGNTIYF.

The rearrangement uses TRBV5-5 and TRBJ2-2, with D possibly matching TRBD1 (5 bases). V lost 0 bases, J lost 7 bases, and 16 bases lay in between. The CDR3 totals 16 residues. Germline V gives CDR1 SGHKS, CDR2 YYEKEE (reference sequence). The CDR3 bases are TGTGCCAGCAGCTTGGCCTGGGAACCGACAGTCGGGGAGCTGTTTTTT. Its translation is CASSLAWEPTVGELFF.

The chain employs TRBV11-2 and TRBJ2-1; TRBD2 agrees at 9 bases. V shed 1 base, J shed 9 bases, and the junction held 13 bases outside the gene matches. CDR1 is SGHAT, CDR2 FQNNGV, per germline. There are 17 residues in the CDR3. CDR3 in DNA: TGTGCCAGCAGCTTAGCGGGGATAGCGGGGGCCGCAGGTGAGCAGTTCTTC. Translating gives CASSLAGIAGAAGEQFF. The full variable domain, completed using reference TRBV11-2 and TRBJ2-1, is EAGVAQSPRYKIIEKRQSVAFWCNPISGHATLYWYQQILGQGPKLLIQFQNNGVVDDSQLPKDRFSAERLKGVDSTLKIQPAKLEDSAVYLCASSLAGIAGAAGEQFFGPGTRLTVL.

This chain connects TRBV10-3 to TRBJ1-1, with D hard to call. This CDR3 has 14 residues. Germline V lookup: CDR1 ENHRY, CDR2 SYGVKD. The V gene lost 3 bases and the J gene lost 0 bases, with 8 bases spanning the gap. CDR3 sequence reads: CAISDRPMNTEAFF. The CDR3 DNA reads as TGTGCCATCAGTGACAGGCCCATGAACACTGAAGCTTTCTTT.

The CDR3 coding sequence is TGTGCCAGCAGTTGGGTATCTGCTAGCGGGAGTCATGAGCAGTTCTTC. This translates into CASSWVSASGSHEQFF. The chain recombines TRBV6-5 with TRBJ2-1; 10 bases are shared with TRBD2. Trimming removed 4 bases from V and 8 bases from J; junction bases left unmatched: 11. CDR3 length: 16 residues. The germline V gene has CDR1 MNHEY and CDR2 SVGAGI.

The CDR3 coding sequence is TGTGCCAGCAGCTTAGCGGCACAGATCAGCAATCAGCCCCAGCATTTT. Encoded protein: CASSLAAQISNQPQHF. This chain joins TRBV7-8 and TRBJ1-5; D gene ambiguous. The V gene's germline CDR1 is SGHVS and CDR2 FQNEAQ. The V end was cut by 0 bases, the J end by 1 base, with 10 bases between. This CDR3 contains 16 residues.

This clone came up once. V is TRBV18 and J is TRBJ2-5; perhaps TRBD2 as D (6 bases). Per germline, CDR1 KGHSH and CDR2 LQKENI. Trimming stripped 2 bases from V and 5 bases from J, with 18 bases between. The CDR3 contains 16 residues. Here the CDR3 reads CASSPDQSRGGETQYF. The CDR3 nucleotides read TGTGCCAGCTCACCAGATCAGAGCCGCGGAGGGGAGACCCAGTACTTC.

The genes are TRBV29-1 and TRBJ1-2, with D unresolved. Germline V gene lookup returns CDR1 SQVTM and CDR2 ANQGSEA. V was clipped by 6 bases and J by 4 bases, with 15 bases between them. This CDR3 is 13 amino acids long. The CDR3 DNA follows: TGCAGCGTACGTGTCCAGCCTAGCTATGGCTACACCTTC. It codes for CSVRVQPSYGYTF.

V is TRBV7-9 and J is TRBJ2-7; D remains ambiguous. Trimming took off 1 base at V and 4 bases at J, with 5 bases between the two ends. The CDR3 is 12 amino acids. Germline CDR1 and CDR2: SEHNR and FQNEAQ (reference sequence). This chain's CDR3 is CASSLGQYEQYF. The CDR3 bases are TGTGCCAGCAGCTTAGGTCAATACGAGCAGTACTTC.

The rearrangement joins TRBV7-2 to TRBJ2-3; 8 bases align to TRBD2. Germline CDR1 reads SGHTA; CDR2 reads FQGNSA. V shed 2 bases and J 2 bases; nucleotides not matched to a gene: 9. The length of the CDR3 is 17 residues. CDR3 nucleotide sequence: TGTGCCAGCAGCTTACCGTCTAGCGGGTCGCACACAGATACGCAGTATTTT. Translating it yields CASSLPSSGSHTDTQYF. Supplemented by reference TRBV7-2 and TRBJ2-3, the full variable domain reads GAGVSQSPSNKVTEKGKDVELRCDPISGHTALYWYRQSLGQGLEFLIYFQGNSAPDKSGLPSDRFSAERTGGSVSTLTIQRTQQEDSAVYLCASSLPSSGSHTDTQYFGPGTRLTVL.

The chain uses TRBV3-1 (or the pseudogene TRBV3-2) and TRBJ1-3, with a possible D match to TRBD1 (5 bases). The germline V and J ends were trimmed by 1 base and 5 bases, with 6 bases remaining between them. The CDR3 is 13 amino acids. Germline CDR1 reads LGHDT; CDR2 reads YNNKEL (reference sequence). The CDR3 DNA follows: TGTGCCAGCAGCCAAGGGGGCCGAAACACCATATATTTT. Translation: CASSQGGRNTIYF.